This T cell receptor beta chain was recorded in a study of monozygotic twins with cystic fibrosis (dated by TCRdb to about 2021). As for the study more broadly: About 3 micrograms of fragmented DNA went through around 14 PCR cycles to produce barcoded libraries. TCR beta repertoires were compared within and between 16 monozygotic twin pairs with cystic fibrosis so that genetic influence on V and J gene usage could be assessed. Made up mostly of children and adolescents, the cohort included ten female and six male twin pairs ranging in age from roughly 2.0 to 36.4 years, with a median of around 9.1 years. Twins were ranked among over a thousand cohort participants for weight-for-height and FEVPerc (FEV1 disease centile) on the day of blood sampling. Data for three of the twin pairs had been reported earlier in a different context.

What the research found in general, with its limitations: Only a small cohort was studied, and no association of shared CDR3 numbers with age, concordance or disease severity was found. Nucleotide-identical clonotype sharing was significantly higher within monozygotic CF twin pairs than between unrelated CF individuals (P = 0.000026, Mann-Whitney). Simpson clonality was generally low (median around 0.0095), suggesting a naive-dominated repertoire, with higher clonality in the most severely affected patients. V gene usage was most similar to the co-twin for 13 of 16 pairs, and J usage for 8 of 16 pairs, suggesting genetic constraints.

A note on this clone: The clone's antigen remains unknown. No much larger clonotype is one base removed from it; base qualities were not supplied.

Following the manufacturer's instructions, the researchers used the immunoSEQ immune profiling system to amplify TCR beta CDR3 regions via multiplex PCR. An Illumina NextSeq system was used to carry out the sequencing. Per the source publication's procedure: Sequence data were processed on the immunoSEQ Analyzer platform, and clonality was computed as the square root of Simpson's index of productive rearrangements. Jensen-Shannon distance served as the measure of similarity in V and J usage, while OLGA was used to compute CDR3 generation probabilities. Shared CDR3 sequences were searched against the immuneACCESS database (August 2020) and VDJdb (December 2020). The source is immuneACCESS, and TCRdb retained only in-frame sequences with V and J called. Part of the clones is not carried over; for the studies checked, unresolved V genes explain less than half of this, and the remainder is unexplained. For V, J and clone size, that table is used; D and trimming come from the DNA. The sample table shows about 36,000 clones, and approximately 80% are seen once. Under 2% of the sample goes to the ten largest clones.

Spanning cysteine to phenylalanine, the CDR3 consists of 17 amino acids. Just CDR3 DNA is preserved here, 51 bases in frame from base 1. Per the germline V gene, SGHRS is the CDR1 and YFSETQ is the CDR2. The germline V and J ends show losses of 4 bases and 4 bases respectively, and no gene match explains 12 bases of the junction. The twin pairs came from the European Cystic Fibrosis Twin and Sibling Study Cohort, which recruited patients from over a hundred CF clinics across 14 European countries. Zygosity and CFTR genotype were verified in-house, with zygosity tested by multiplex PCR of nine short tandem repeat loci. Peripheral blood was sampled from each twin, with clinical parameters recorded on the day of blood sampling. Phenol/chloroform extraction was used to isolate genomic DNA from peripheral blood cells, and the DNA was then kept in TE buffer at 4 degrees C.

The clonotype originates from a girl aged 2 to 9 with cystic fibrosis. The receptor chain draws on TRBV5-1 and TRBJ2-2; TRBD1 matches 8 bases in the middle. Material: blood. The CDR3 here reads CASSRTDRVASTGELFF. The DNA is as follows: TGCGCCAGCAGCCGTACGGACAGGGTCGCGAGCACCGGGGAGCTGTTTTTT.